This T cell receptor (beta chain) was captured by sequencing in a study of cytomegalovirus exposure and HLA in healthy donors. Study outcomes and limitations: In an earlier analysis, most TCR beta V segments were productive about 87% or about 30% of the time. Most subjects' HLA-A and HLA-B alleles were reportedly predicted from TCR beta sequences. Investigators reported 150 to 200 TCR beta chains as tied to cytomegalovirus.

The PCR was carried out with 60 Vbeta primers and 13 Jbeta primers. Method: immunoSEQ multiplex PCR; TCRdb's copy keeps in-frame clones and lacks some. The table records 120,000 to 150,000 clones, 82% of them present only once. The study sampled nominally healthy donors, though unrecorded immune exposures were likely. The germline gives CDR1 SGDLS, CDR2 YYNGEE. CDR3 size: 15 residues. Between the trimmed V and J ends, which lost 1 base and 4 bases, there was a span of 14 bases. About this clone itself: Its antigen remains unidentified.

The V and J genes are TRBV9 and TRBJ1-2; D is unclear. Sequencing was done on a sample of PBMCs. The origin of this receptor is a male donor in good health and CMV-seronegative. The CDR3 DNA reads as TGTGCCAGCAGCGTAACACAAGGAGGACCCTATGGCTACACCTTC. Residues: CASSVTQGGPYGYTF.